These 19 T cell receptor beta chains were sequenced from one sample in a study of CD8+ T cells in alopecia areata. cDNA prepared by RNA extraction and subsequent reverse transcription served as the template for sequencing. Clones were read by immunoSEQ multiplex PCR, and TCRdb kept only the in-frame ones, dropping some. In the table there are tens of thousands of clones, approximately 60% of which are singletons. For about 5 of the biomarker-study patients, the CD4+ cells were further sorted so as to obtain CD25+CD127- cells. The specimen sequenced was CD4+ Tregs sorted from blood. These receptors came from a human donor with alopecia areata.

The chain uses TRBV4-3 and TRBJ2-6; D gene unclear. Germline lookup yields CDR1 LGHNA and CDR2 YSLEER. Deletions cut 0 bases from V and 1 base from J, with 10 bases between. The CDR3 consists of 17 residues. CDR3 in amino acids: CASSQDISSSGANVLTF. The CDR3 nucleotides are TGCGCCAGCAGCCAAGATATCTCGAGTTCTGGGGCCAACGTCCTGACTTTC.

Details on this clone: The junction departs from the called germline gene at one end, perhaps through a read error. The chain is built from TRBV7-9 and TRBJ2-1; maybe TRBD2 (5 bases). Germline CDR1 is SEHNR and CDR2 is FQNEAQ (reference sequence). The CDR3 spans 15 residues. The chain's CDR3 is CASRLDRGSYNEQFF. CDR3 sequence (DNA): TGTGCCAGCAGGTTAGACCGGGGCTCCTACAATGAGCAGTTCTTC. The full variable domain, rest sourced from reference TRBV7-9 and TRBJ2-1, is DTGVSQNPRHKITKRGQNVTFRCDPISEHNRLYWYRQTLGQGPEFLTYFQNEAQLEKSRLLSDRFSAERPKGSFSTLEIQRTEQGDSAMYLCASRLDRGSYNEQFFGPGTRLTVL.

Only a few counts were recorded for this clone. The CDR3 region is CSVVQGAGNEQFF. DNA for the CDR3: TGCAGCGTTGTACAGGGGGCTGGGAATGAGCAGTTCTTC. V and J are TRBV29-1 and TRBJ2-1, with TRBD1 matching 9 bases. This CDR3 region has 13 residues. J lost 7 bases, V lost 4 bases, and 5 bases had no gene match. Germline lookup yields CDR1 SQVTM and CDR2 ANQGSEA.

The chain is built from TRBV14 and TRBJ2-5; D may be TRBD1 (6 bases). This CDR3 spans 17 amino acids. The V gene's germline CDR1 is SGHDN and CDR2 FVKESK. Trimming took off 0 bases at V and 2 bases at J, with 16 bases between the two ends. CDR3 nucleotides: TGTGCCAGCAGCCAAGATGGGGGCCTCCTCGGGCAAGAGACCCAGTACTTC. Protein product: CASSQDGGLLGQETQYF.

The chain carries TRBV5-1 and TRBJ1-6, with 9 positions matching TRBD1. Germline-derived CDR1 and CDR2 are SGHRS and YFSETQ. Trimming at V came to 3 bases and at J to 9 bases, leaving 4 bases not matched to a gene. The CDR3 has 14 residues. Here the CDR3 reads CASSSGQGSSPLHF. CDR3 DNA sequence: TGCGCCAGCAGCTCCGGACAGGGGTCTTCACCCCTCCACTTT.

This clone was counted only a few times. This chain connects TRBV28 to TRBJ2-3; 10 nucleotides agree with TRBD1. Germline CDR1 and CDR2: MDHEN and SYDVKM. This CDR3 is built from 16 residues. Trimming took 5 bases from V and 3 from J; bases not matched to a gene: 8. The chain's CDR3 is CASSGPDRGRTDTQYF. The CDR3, as DNA: TGTGCCAGCAGTGGACCAGACAGGGGGCGTACAGATACGCAGTATTTT.

This chain connects TRBV9 to TRBJ2-2; 11 bases are shared with TRBD2. Per the germline V gene, CDR1 is SGDLS and CDR2 is YYNGEE. The length of the CDR3 is 16 residues. Losses at the gene ends were 4 bases for V and 5 bases for J; bases not matched to a gene: 7. Here the CDR3 reads CASSSRTSGQTGELFF. The CDR3 nucleotides are TGTGCCAGCAGCTCAAGGACTAGCGGGCAGACCGGGGAGCTGTTTTTT.

This clone was recorded a few times. The V gene is TRBV10-2, the J gene TRBJ1-1, with D possibly being TRBD1 (6 bases). The V gene lost 6 bases and the J gene lost 0 bases, with 11 bases spanning the gap. CDR1 is WSHSY and CDR2 is SAAADI in the germline V gene. This CDR3 has 14 residues. This CDR3 reads CASRTGRLNTEAFF. As DNA, the CDR3 is TGCGCCAGCAGGACAGGACGTCTGAACACTGAAGCTTTCTTT.

The V gene is TRBV29-1, the J gene TRBJ2-5, with D tentatively TRBD2 (6 bases). Germline CDR1 and CDR2: SQVTM and ANQGSEA. There are 13 residues in the CDR3. Trimming removed 1 base from V and 5 bases from J, with 11 bases in between. The CDR3 nucleotides are TGCAGCGTTGAAGTGGGGGGAAGGGAGACCCAGTACTTC. Translation: CSVEVGGRETQYF.

The chain has TRBV28 and TRBJ2-3; maybe TRBD2 (5 bases). Trimming left V 4 bases short and J 8 bases short, with 22 bases between. CDR1 and CDR2 (germline): MDHEN, SYDVKM. This CDR3 has 16 amino acids. The CDR3 protein is CASSSPRTGPGGTQYF. The CDR3 nucleotides read TGTGCCAGCAGTTCTCCCCGGACTGGTCCAGGAGGTACGCAGTATTTT.

V gene TRBV27 combines with J gene TRBJ2-7, with D tentatively TRBD2 (6 bases). V was pared by 3 bases and J by 2 bases, with 17 bases between. Germline V CDR1 and CDR2: MNHEY, SMNVEV (reference sequence). The CDR3 has 16 amino acids. The DNA of the CDR3 is TGTGCCAGCAGTTTTCGGTCTAGCGCGATGCCCTACGAGCAGTACTTC. Translated, it gives CASSFRSSAMPYEQYF.

V and J are TRBV5-1 and TRBJ2-7; no reliable D call. The CDR3 runs 19 residues. Germline assignment: CDR1 SGHRS and CDR2 YFSETQ. V was trimmed by 1 base and J by 0 bases, leaving 23 bases between them. CDR3 coding DNA: TGCGCCAGCAGCTTGTGGCGGTCTCCAAGCCTTAGCAGCTCCTACGAGCAGTACTTC. It translates to CASSLWRSPSLSSSYEQYF.

V is TRBV5-1 and J is TRBJ2-5; D call uncertain. The CDR3 contains 13 residues. Germline-derived CDR1 and CDR2 are SGHRS and YFSETQ. V was shortened by 1 base and J by 4 bases, with 8 bases between the two germline ends. CDR3 DNA sequence: TGCGCCAGCAGCTTGTCTGGGGTAGAGACCCAGTACTTC. This gives the protein CASSLSGVETQYF.

This clone turned up a few times. The J gene is TRBJ1-1, the V gene TRBV6-6; D may be TRBD1 (6 bases). V was pared by 6 bases and J by 5 bases, with 13 bases between. This CDR3 is 13 amino acids long. CDR1 is MNHNY, CDR2 SVGAGI, per germline (reference sequence). As DNA, the CDR3 is TGTGCCAGCAGCCCAGGGGAAAGGACTGAAGCTTTCTTT. This gives the protein CASSPGERTEAFF.

This clone showed up just a few times. The chain couples TRBV18 to TRBJ2-7; tentative D call: TRBD2 (6 bases). Germline V gene lookup returns CDR1 KGHSH and CDR2 LQKENI. This CDR3 spans 14 amino acids. Trimming pared 6 bases from V and 2 bases from J, leaving 14 bases between. The CDR3 DNA reads as TGTGCCAGCTCTGAAAGACTAGGGGCCTACGAGCAGTACTTC. This codes for CASSERLGAYEQYF.

The chain carries TRBV29-1 and TRBJ2-5; D is perhaps TRBD1 (5 bases). V lost 4 bases, J lost 3 bases, and 9 bases lay in between. The CDR3 contains 12 residues. The germline CDR1 and CDR2 sequences are SQVTM and ANQGSEA. The CDR3 sequence: CSVGGFKETQYF. Written as DNA, the CDR3 is TGCAGCGTTGGGGGCTTCAAAGAGACCCAGTACTTC.

This clone came up a few times. J is TRBJ2-1 and V is TRBV7-2; TRBD1 matches 9 bases. J gave up 11 bases and V 3 bases, and 17 bases lay outside the gene matches. The CDR3 consists of 17 residues. Germline V lookup: CDR1 SGHTA, CDR2 FQGNSA. For the CDR3, the DNA is TGTGCCAGCAGCTTGGGGGGACAGGGAAGCTTCTCAATGAAGCAGTTCTTC. Protein sequence: CASSLGGQGSFSMKQFF.

CDR3 protein: CASSRQLSEKLFF. CDR3 DNA: TGTGCCAGTAGTCGACAGTTATCGGAAAAACTGTTTTTT. The chain has TRBV19 and TRBJ1-4; D perhaps matches TRBD1 (5 bases). V was trimmed by 5 bases and J by 8 bases, leaving 12 bases between them. This CDR3 contains 13 residues. Germline V lookup: CDR1 LNHDA, CDR2 SQIVND (reference sequence).

This clone came up a few times. V and J are TRBV6-5 and TRBJ2-5; TRBD2 matches at 9 bases. The DNA matches TRBJ2-7 better at its end, which makes the J call doubtful. The CDR3 spans 15 residues. Germline values: CDR1 MNHEY, CDR2 SVGAGI. The CDR3 DNA reads as TGTGCCAGCAGTTATTCGGTAGCGGGAGCCTACGAGCAGTACTTC. It codes for CASSYSVAGAYEQYF.